The 4 T cell receptor beta chains below come from one sample, sequenced in a study of T-cell memory formation after mild COVID-19. TCRdb independently ran MiXCR on the 5' RACE reads; one entry per CDR3 protein. The sample consists of about 68,000 distinct CDR3 sequences, around 17% of them appearing once. The material sequenced was PBMCs or a T cell subset sorted from them (not recorded which). The receptors were sampled from an adult woman who had mild COVID-19 (a few samples of this study predate the infection). Cell type and time point are not known.

This clonotype has only a few counts. The chain carries TRBV20-1 and TRBJ1-1; a possible D gene is TRBD1 (5 bases). This CDR3 region has 13 residues. V was trimmed by 3 bases and J by 5 bases, leaving 13 bases between them. Germline V gene data show CDR1 as DFQATT and CDR2 as SNEGSKA (reference sequence). CDR3 nucleotides: TGCAGTGCTAGTGATTCGGAGGGGACTGAAGCTTTCTTT. Encoded protein: CSASDSEGTEAFF.

This clonotype was detected a few times. J is TRBJ2-7 and V is TRBV19; TRBD1 matches at 9 bases. V lost 5 bases, J lost 0 bases, and 8 bases stayed unmatched. Germline V gives CDR1 LNHDA, CDR2 SQIVND (reference sequence). This CDR3 has 16 residues. CDR3 in DNA: TGTGCCAGTAGTGTGGTACAGGGGGCTCCCTCCTACGAGCAGTACTTC. Translation: CASSVVQGAPSYEQYF.

The chain links TRBV5-1 to TRBJ2-3; no clear D gene. Germline CDR1 reads SGHRS; CDR2 reads YFSETQ. V lost 1 base to trimming and J lost 2 bases, with 8 bases between them. The CDR3 extends over 14 amino acids. CDR3 residues: CASSLSLITDTQYF. In DNA form, the CDR3 reads TGCGCCAGCAGCTTGTCCCTGATCACAGATACGCAGTATTTT. Drawing the rest from reference TRBV5-1 and TRBJ2-3, the complete variable domain is KAGVTQTPRYLIKTRGQQVTLSCSPISGHRSVSWYQQTPGQGLQFLFEYFSETQRNKGNFPGRFSGRQFSNSRSEMNVSTLELGDSALYLCASSLSLITDTQYFGPGTRLTVL.

This clonotype was seen a few times. The chain combines TRBV29-1 with TRBJ2-7; the D call may be TRBD1 or TRBD2 (5 bases each). Germline V CDR1 and CDR2: SQVTM, ANQGSEA. The CDR3 extends over 13 amino acids. Trimming stripped 4 bases from V and 2 bases from J, with 12 bases between. The CDR3 here is CSVARDGTYEQYF. The CDR3 DNA is TGCAGCGTTGCCCGGGACGGTACCTACGAGCAGTACTTC.